Listed below are T cell receptor beta chains from one sample, sequenced in a study of T cell repertoires in cytomegalovirus infection. MiXCR was run by TCRdb on the reads, yielding one entry per CDR3 protein. The data hold under 90,000 distinct CDR3 sequences, with 20% to 25% observed a single time. These TCRs' antigens remain unknown. Sequencing was carried out using PBMCs, sequenced either directly or after in vitro stimulation (not recorded which). The receptors originated from a human donor in good health (CMV status not recorded). Some clones in this sample may be carry-over from other donors' samples. Each CDR3 is given with its conserved first and last residue. Each record gives: J gene, D gene, V gene, clone size, CDR3 protein, CDR3 DNA. The D gene is left open where the match is weak. Size is stated for part of the rows, as once, few or many counts, or as a class when the clone is expanded.

TRBJ1-5 | NA | TRBV12-3/TRBV12-4 | NA | CASSLMEVDQPQHF | TGTGCCAGCAGTTTAATGGAGGTCGATCAGCCCCAGCATTTT
TRBJ1-1 | NA | TRBV6-5 | NA | CASSYRRQAPVEAFF | TGTGCCAGCAGTTACAGGAGACAGGCCCCTGTGGAAGCTTTCTTT
TRBJ2-3 | TRBD1 | TRBV24-1 | few | CATSDLDSGGLLGDTQYF | TGTGCCACCAGTGATTTGGATTCAGGGGGCCTACTCGGAGATACGCAGTATTTT
TRBJ2-1 | NA | TRBV24-1 | few | CATSDLRGVSNEQFF | TGTGCCACCAGTGATTTACGAGGTGTCTCCAATGAGCAGTTCTTC
TRBJ2-3 | NA | TRBV20-1 | few | CSASPGRSTDTQYF | TGCAGTGCTAGTCCGGGTCGTAGCACAGATACGCAGTATTTT
TRBJ1-1 | TRBD1 | TRBV7-2 | many | CASSLVRTGGSTEAFF | TGTGCCAGCAGCTTAGTAAGAACAGGGGGAAGCACTGAAGCTTTCTTT
TRBJ1-1 | NA | TRBV29-1 | NA | CSLERGKGVRTEAFF | TGCAGCCTCGAGCGGGGTAAGGGTGTAAGGACTGAAGCTTTCTTT
TRBJ2-7 | TRBD1 | TRBV20-1 | NA | CSARDRQGTGEQYF | TGCAGTGCTAGAGATCGACAGGGGACGGGCGAGCAGTACTTC
TRBJ2-3 | NA | TRBV7-2 | few | CASSLAGLGDTQYF | TGTGCCAGCAGCTTAGCGGGCTTGGGGGATACGCAGTATTTT
TRBJ2-2 | NA | TRBV7-9 | NA | CASTLAGELFF | TGTGCCAGCACTCTTGCCGGGGAGCTGTTTTTT
TRBJ2-1 | TRBD2 | TRBV6-2/TRBV6-3 | few | CASKAGVGHNEQFF | TGTGCCAGCAAAGCGGGAGTCGGGCATAATGAGCAGTTCTTC